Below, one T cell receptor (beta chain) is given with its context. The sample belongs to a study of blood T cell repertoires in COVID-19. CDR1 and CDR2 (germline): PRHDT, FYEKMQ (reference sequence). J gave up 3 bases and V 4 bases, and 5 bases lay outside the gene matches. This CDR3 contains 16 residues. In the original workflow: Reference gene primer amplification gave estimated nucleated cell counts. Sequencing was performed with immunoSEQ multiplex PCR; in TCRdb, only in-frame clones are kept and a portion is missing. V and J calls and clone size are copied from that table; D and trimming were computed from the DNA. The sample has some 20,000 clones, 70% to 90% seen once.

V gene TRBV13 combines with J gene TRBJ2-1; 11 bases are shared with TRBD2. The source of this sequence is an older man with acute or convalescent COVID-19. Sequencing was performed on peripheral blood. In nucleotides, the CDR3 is TGTGCCAGCAGCTCGTTAGCGGGGGGGCTCTACAATGAGCAGTTCTTC. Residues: CASSSLAGGLYNEQFF.